Below, one TCR beta chain is given with its context. Its target antigen remains unknown. Base quality data are lacking; no much larger clone is found one base away. This entry comes from a study of T cell changes during pregnancy in multiple sclerosis (dated by TCRdb to the late 2010s). Regarding the complete study: In women with multiple sclerosis, the researchers looked at how the T cell repertoire shifted as pregnancy progressed.

The CDR3 runs 13 residues from the cysteine to the phenylalanine. Just the 39-base CDR3 DNA is kept, in frame starting at base 1. The germline V gene yields MNHEY for CDR1 and SVGAGI for CDR2. V is reduced by 6 bases and J by 5 bases, leaving a spacing of 13 bases between them. The library was prepared using the immunoSEQ multiplex PCR assay. TCRdb stores this immuneACCESS table with in-frame sequences only. Part of the clones is absent; in the studies checked, under half of the shortfall reflects unresolved V genes, and no reason is known for the rest. This sample gives around 70,000 clones in total; 80% to 95% of them show up just once. About 2.2% of the sample rests with the top ten.

This TCR was recovered from a female donor with multiple sclerosis, enrolled in a pregnancy study. The material was peripheral blood, obtained before pregnancy. Recombination joined TRBV6-5 with TRBJ1-2; TRBD1 could be the D gene, as 6 bases match. The sequence in DNA is TGTGCCAGCAGGTCTCAGGGGATTTATGGCTACACCTTC. This encodes CASRSQGIYGYTF.